This entry concerns a single T cell receptor (beta chain). Sequencing was performed with immunoSEQ multiplex PCR; in TCRdb, only in-frame clones are kept and a portion is missing. The data show around 15,000 clones, 84% seen once. The CDR3 length is 16 residues. Germline CDR1 reads SGHVS; CDR2 reads FQNEAQ. J gave up 0 bases and V 5 bases, and 7 bases lay outside the gene matches. The sample is drawn from a study of T cell changes during pregnancy in multiple sclerosis. The chain uses TRBV7-8 and TRBJ2-5; 9 bases are a match to TRBD2. The sequence was obtained from a female donor in good health, enrolled as a control in a pregnancy study. Here the sequenced sample was CD8+ T cells from peripheral blood mononuclear cells, taken in the second trimester of pregnancy. The CDR3 loop is CASSPPERGDQETQYF. CDR3 coding DNA: TGTGCCAGCAGCCCTCCGGAGCGGGGGGACCAAGAGACCCAGTACTTC.